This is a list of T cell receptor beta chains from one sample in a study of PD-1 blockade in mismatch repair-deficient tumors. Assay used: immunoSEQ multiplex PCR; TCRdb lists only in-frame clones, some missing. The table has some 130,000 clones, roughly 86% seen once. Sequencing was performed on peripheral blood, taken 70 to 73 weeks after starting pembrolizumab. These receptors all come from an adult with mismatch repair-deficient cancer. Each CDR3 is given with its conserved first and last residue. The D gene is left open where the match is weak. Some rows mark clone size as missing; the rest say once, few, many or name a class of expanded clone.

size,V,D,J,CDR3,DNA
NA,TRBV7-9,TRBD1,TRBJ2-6,CARAGPGTGGPGANVLTF,TGTGCCAGAGCTGGTCCCGGGACAGGGGGCCCCGGGGCCAACGTCCTGACTTTC
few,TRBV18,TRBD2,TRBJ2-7,CASSPLGTIPYEQYF,TGTGCCAGCTCACCACTAGGGACTATCCCCTACGAGCAGTACTTC
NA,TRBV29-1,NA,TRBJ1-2,CSVQPENRDHYTF,TGCAGCGTCCAACCTGAAAACAGGGACCACTACACCTTC
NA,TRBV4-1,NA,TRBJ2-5,CASSQESGGRETQYF,TGCGCCAGCAGCCAAGAATCGGGGGGCCGGGAGACCCAGTACTTC
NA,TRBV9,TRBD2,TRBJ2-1,CASSEAGGSYNEQFF,TGTGCCAGCAGCGAAGCGGGAGGGTCCTACAATGAGCAGTTCTTC
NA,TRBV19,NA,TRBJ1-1,CASSIAGAGAFF,TGTGCCAGTAGTATCGCGGGGGCGGGAGCTTTCTTT
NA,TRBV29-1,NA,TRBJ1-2,CSVGGQPNSYYGYTF,TGCAGCGTTGGAGGACAGCCAAATTCTTACTATGGCTACACCTTC
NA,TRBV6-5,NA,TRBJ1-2,CASRPTGVDGYTF,TGTGCCAGCAGACCGACGGGGGTGGATGGCTACACCTTC
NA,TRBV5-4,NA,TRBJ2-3,CASSLEIGSASTDTQYF,TGTGCCAGCAGCTTGGAAATTGGGTCAGCTAGCACAGATACGCAGTATTTT
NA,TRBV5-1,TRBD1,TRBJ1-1,CASSRTGGRTEAFF,TGCGCCAGCAGTCGGACAGGGGGAAGGACTGAAGCTTTCTTT
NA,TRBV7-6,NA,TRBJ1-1,CASSLRQNTEAFF,TGTGCCAGCAGCTTACGACAGAACACTGAAGCTTTCTTT
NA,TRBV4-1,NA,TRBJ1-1,CASSPELALNTEAFF,TGCGCCAGCAGCCCTGAACTAGCCTTGAACACTGAAGCTTTCTTT
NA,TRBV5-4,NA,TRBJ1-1,CASSANTEAFF,TGTGCCAGCAGCGCCAACACTGAAGCTTTCTTT
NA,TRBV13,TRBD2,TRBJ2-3,CASSPSGRFRRDTQYF,TGTGCCAGCAGCCCGAGCGGGAGATTCCGGAGAGATACGCAGTATTTT
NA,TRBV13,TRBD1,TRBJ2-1,CASSSGTAGWHEQFF,TGTGCCAGCAGCTCCGGGACAGCTGGTTGGCATGAGCAGTTCTTC
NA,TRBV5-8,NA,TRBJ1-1,CASSWGGRTEAFF,TGTGCCAGCAGCTGGGGGGGGCGGACTGAAGCTTTCTTT
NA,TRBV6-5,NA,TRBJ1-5,CASSYGGQGNQPQHF,TGTGCCAGCAGTTACGGGGGGCAGGGGAATCAGCCCCAGCATTTT
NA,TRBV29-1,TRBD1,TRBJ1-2,CSGAGTGGGYTF,TGCAGCGGGGCCGGGACAGGGGGGGGCTACACCTTC
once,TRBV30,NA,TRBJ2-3,CAWSQSTDTQYF,TGTGCCTGGAGTCAGAGCACAGATACGCAGTATTTT
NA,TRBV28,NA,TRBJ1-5,CASSPRIHKVGQTRQPQHF,TGTGCCAGCAGTCCCAGAATCCATAAGGTAGGGCAGACGAGACAGCCCCAGCATTTT
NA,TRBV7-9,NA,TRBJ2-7,CASSSSAPGPSYEQYF,TGTGCCAGCAGCTCGAGCGCCCCGGGACCGAGCTACGAGCAGTACTTC
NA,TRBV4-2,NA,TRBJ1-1,CASDDGGNTEAFF,TGTGCCAGCGATGATGGGGGAAACACTGAAGCTTTCTTT
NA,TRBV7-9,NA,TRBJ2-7,CASSLSTYEQYF,TGTGCCAGCAGCTTATCGACCTACGAGCAGTACTTC
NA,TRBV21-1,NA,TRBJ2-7,CASSVRRDYEQYF,TGTGCCAGCAGCGTCCGACGGGATTACGAGCAGTACTTC
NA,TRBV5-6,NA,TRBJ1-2,CASSSYGYTF,TGTGCCAGCAGCTCCTATGGCTACACCTTC
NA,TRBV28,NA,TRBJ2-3,CASSNRLTDTQYF,TGTGCCAGCAGCAACCGCCTCACAGATACGCAGTATTTT
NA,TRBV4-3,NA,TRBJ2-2,CASSQDSTGELFF,TGCGCCAGCAGCCAAGATTCCACCGGGGAGCTGTTTTTT
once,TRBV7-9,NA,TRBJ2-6,CASTNGAGTVFGGANVLTF,TGTGCCAGCACCAACGGGGCAGGGACGGTCTTCGGGGGGGCCAACGTCCTGACTTTC